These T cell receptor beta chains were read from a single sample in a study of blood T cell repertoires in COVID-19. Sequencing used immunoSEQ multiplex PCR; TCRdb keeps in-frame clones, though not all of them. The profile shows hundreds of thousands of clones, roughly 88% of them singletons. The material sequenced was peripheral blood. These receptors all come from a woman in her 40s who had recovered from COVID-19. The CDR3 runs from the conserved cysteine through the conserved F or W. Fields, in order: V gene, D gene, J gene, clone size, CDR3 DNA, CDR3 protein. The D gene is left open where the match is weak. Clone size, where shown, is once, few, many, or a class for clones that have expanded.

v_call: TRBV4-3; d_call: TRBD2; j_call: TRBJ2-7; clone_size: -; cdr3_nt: TGCGCCAGCAGCCAAGATGGGCGGGAGAGGCAGTACTTC; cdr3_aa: CASSQDGRERQYF
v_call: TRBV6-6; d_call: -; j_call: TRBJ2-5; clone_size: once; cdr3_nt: TGTGCCAGCAGTTATGGATTCGGACAAGACCAAGAGACCCAGTACTTC; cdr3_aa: CASSYGFGQDQETQYF
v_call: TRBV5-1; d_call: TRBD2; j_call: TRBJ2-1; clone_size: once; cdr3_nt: TGCGCCAGCAGCTTGGCCCTGGCGGGGGGGCTCTTAAACGAGCAGTTCTTC; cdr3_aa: CASSLALAGGLLNEQFF
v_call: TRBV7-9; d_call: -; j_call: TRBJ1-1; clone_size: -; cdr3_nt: TGTGCCAGCAGCCCCCGAGGGGGGGCGAGCACTGAAGCTTTCTTT; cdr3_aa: CASSPRGGASTEAFF
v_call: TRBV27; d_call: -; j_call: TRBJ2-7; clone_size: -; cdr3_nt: TGTGCCAGCAGACGGTTTCCGTACGAGCAGTACTTC; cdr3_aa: CASRRFPYEQYF
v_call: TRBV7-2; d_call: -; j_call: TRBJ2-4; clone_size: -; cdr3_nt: TGTGCCAGCAGCTTAAAAGTCCCAATCGGGGCCAAAAACATTCAGTACTTC; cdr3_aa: CASSLKVPIGAKNIQYF
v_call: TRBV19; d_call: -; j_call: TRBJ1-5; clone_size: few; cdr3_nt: TGTGCCAGTAGTCCCCGGGTGGGGGCTCAGCCCCAGCATTTT; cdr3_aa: CASSPRVGAQPQHF
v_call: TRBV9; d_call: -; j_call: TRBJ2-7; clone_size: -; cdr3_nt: TGTGCCAGCAACACAAGGACAGTCGCCGCGAACGAGCAGTACTTC; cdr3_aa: CASNTRTVAANEQYF
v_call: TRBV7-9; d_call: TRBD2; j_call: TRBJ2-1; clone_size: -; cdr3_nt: TGTGCCAGCAGCTTAGAAGCGGGAGCCTACAATGAGCAGTTCTTC; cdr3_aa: CASSLEAGAYNEQFF
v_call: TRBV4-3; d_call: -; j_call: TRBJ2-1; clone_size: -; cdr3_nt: TGCGCCAGCAGCCAAGAGGCCGACAAATACAATGAGCAGTTCTTC; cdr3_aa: CASSQEADKYNEQFF
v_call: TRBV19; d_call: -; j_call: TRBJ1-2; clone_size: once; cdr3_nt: TGTGCCAGTAGTATTATAGGGGTGTCTAACTATGGCTACACCTTC; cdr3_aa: CASSIIGVSNYGYTF
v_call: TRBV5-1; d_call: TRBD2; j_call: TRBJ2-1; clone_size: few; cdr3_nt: TGCGCCAGCAGCCCCCAGACTAGCGGATCCTACAATGAGCAGTTCTTC; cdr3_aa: CASSPQTSGSYNEQFF
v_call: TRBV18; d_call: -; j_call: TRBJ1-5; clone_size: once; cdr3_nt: TGTGCCAGCTCATCCCGGGGTCAGCCCCAGCATTTT; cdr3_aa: CASSSRGQPQHF
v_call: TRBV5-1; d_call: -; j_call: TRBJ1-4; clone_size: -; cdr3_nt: TGCGCCAGCAGCCCTTCCGGGGGGGCTGAAAAACTGTTTTTT; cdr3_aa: CASSPSGGAEKLFF
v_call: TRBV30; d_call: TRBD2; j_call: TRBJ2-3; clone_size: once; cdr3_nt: TGTGCCTGGAGTGGGACTAGATCAGATACGCAGTATTTT; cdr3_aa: CAWSGTRSDTQYF
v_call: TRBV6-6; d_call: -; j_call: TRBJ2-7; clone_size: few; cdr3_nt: TGTGCCAGCAGTCACGAGGGACTCCGGGACCCAAGTATCTACGAGCAGTACTTC; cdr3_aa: CASSHEGLRDPSIYEQYF
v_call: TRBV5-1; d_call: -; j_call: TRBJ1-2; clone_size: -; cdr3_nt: TGCGCCAGCAGCCTGAGACACCCGGGGGATGGCTACACCTTC; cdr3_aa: CASSLRHPGDGYTF
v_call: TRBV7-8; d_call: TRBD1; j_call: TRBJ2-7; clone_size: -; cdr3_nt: TGTGCCAGCAGCTTACTCTCCGGGACAGGGACCATTTACGAGCAGTACTTC; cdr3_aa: CASSLLSGTGTIYEQYF
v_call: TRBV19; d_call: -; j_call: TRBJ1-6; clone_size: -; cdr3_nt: TGTGCCAGTAGTATAAACCGAAGACAGCCACCCCTCCACTTT; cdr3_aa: CASSINRRQPPLHF
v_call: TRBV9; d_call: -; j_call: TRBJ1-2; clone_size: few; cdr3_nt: TGTGCCAGCAGCGCTGGTTACGGCTATGGCTACACCTTC; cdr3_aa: CASSAGYGYGYTF
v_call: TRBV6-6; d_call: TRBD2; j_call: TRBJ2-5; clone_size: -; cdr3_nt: TGTGCCAGCAGTCCTTTGGGACTAGCGGGTCCTCCCGGGGGGACCCAGTACTTC; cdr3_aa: CASSPLGLAGPPGGTQYF
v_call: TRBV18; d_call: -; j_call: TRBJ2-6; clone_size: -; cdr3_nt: TGTGCCAGCTCACCACTTCAGATAGGGGACTCCTCTGGGGCCAACGTCCTGACTTTC; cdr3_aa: CASSPLQIGDSSGANVLTF
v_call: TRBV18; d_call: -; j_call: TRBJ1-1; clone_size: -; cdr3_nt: TGTGCCAGCTCACCGCTCCCGCCCCAGGGCAACACTGAAGCTTTCTTT; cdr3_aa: CASSPLPPQGNTEAFF
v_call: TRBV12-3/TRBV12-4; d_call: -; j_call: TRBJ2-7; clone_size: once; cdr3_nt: TGTGCCAGCAGTTTATACACCCCCAGCGAGCAGTACTTC; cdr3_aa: CASSLYTPSEQYF
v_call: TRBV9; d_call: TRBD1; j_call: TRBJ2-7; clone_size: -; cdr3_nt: TGTGCCAGCAGTGATGACAGGGCCTACGAGCAGTACTTC; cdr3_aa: CASSDDRAYEQYF
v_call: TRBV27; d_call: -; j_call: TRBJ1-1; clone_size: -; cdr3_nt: TGTGCCAGCAGTCCCCGGGTCAACACTGAAGCTTTCTTT; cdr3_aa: CASSPRVNTEAFF
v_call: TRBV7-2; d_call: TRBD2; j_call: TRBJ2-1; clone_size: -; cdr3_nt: TGTGCCAGCAGCTTAGCTGGGACTAGCGGGGCTAGTGAGCAGTTCTTC; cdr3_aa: CASSLAGTSGASEQFF
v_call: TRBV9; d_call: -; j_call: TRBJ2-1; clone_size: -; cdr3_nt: TGTGCCAGCAGCCGCACGGGATCCTCCTACAATGAGCAGTTCTTC; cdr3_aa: CASSRTGSSYNEQFF
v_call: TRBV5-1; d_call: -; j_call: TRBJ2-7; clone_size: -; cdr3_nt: TGCGCCAGCAGCTTGCCCAGCTACGAGCAGTACTTC; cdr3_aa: CASSLPSYEQYF
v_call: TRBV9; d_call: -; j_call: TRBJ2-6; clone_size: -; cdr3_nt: TGTGCCAGCAGCGCCGTATCTGGGGCCAACGTCCTGACTTTC; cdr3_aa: CASSAVSGANVLTF
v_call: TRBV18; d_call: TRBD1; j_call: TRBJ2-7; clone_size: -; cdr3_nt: TGTGCCAGCTCACCTGGGACAGTTTCCTACGAGCAGTACTTC; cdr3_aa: CASSPGTVSYEQYF
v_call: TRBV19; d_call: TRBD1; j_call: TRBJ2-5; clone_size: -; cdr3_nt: TGTGCCAGTGGCGTGACAGGGGGCGAAGGAAAGACCCAGTACTTC; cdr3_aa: CASGVTGGEGKTQYF
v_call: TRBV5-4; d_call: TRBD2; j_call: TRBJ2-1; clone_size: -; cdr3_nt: TGTGCCAGCAGCTTGGGACGAGCGGGAGGGAAGGATGAGCAGTTCTTC; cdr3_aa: CASSLGRAGGKDEQFF
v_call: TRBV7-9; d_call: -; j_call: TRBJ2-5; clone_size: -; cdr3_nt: TGTGCCAGCAGCTTCGCGGGGCGGGAGACCCAGTACTTC; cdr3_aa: CASSFAGRETQYF
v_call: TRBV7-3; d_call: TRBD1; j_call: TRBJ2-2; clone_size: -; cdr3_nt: TGTGCCAGCAGACAAGGGACAGGGGGCGCCGGGGAGCTGTTTTTT; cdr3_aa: CASRQGTGGAGELFF
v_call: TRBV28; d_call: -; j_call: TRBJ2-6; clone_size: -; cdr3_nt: TGTGCCAGCAGTCCGGGACTGAGTTCCTCTGGGGCCAACGTCCTGACTTTC; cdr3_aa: CASSPGLSSSGANVLTF
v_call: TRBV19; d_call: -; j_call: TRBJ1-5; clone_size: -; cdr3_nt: TGTGCCAGTACAACTACAGGATTAAGTCAGCCCCAGCATTTT; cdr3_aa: CASTTTGLSQPQHF
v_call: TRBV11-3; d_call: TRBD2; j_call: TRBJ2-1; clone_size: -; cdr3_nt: TGTGCCAGCAGCCCCCGACTAGCGGGAATGGCCAATGAGCAGTTCTTC; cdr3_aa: CASSPRLAGMANEQFF
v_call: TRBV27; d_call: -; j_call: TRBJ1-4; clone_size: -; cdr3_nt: TGTGCCAGCAGCCCTTACTCAACTAATGAAAAACTGTTTTTT; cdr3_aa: CASSPYSTNEKLFF
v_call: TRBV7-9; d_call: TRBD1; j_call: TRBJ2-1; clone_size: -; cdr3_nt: TGTGCCAGCAGCCTGGGACAGGGTACGAATCCTTTCAATGAGCAGTTCTTC; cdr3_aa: CASSLGQGTNPFNEQFF
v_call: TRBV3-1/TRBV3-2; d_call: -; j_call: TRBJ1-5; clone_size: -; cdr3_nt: TGTGCCAGCAGCCACCGGGATTCAAATCAGCCCCAGCATTTT; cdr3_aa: CASSHRDSNQPQHF
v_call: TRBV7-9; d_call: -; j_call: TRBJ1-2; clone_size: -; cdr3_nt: TGTGCCTTGCAAGGGGTCGCCTATGGCTACACCTTC; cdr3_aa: CALQGVAYGYTF
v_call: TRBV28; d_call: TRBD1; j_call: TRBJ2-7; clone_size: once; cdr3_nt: TGTGCCAGCACCTTCACCGGGACAGTCCCCTACGAGCAGTACTTC; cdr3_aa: CASTFTGTVPYEQYF
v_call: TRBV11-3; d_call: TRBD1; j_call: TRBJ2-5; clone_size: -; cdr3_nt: TGTGCCAGCAGCTTGAGGGACAGCCAAGAGACCCAGTACTTC; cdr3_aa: CASSLRDSQETQYF
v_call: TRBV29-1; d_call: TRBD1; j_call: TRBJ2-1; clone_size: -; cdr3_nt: TGCAGCGTTGCCCCGGGACAGGGGATAAATGAGCAGTTCTTC; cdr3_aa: CSVAPGQGINEQFF
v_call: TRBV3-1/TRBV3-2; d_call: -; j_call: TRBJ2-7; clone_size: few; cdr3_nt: TGTGCCAGCAGCCAATCAGCAGGGAACTTC; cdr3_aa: CASSQSAGNF
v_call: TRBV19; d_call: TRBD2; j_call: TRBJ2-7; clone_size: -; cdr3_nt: TGTGCCAGTAGTAGGACTAGCGGGGTGATCTACGAGCAGTACTTC; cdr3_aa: CASSRTSGVIYEQYF
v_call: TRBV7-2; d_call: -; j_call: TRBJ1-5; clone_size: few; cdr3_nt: TGTGCCAGCAGTCCTGCGGGTAGCAATCAGCCCCAGCATTTT; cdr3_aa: CASSPAGSNQPQHF
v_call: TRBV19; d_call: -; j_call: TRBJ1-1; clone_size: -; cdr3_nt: TGTGCCAGTATCGTCCCGGGACGGGGGGCTATGAACACTGAAGCTTTCTTT; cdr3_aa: CASIVPGRGAMNTEAFF
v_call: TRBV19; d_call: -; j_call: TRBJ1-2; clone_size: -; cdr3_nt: TGTGCCAGCCGCGAGGTGGGGAGCTATGGCTACACCTTC; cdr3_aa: CASREVGSYGYTF
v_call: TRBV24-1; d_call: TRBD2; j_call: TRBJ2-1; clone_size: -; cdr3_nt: TGTGCCACCAGTGACGCCATAACCGGGACTACCGGAGCTAGTGAGCAGTTCTTC; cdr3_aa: CATSDAITGTTGASEQFF
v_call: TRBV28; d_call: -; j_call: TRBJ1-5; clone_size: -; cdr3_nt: TGTGCCAGCAGTGCGTCGGGAAATCAGCCCCAGCATTTT; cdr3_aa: CASSASGNQPQHF